Sequencing of this TCR beta chain was carried out in a study of blood T cell repertoires in COVID-19 (dated by TCRdb to 2019 to 2021). For context, the study as a whole: The collaborator samples originated in the United States, Italy and Spain and spanned the acute and convalescent phases of COVID-19. The prospective study material was composed of cDNA or gDNA derived from T cells, B-cell-depleted T cells, or PBMCs. The dataset comprised deeply sampled blood TCRbeta repertoires from subjects exposed to, actively infected with, or recovered from COVID-19. A freely available public database, intended as a resource for researchers studying the immune response to SARS-CoV-2, is where the repertoires were released. Samples came from the ongoing ImmuneRACE study (first 160 participants) plus 1,254 subjects from 6 global collaborators. A de-identified subject ID, COVID-19 status, age in years and sex were almost always included in the sample metadata. HLA class I and class II types, where available, came from metadata supplied by the sample provider rather than from assay-based typing. The paper's findings and limits, for the study overall: How much clinical and demographic metadata was included differed by source and by participant, and the metadata was provided uncurated.

Samples from volunteer blood donors who had recovered from COVID-19 were contributed by a second Seattle source. Collaborating institutions collected whole blood in K2EDTA tubes following their own protocols. For TCRbeta analysis, collaborators shipped samples in one of three forms: frozen whole blood, isolated PBMCs, or DNA extracted from either of those sample types. TCRbeta CDR3 regions were amplified from genomic DNA by means of the immunoSEQ Assay, a bias-controlled multiplex PCR. The study's processing was this. The number of nucleated cells in each sample was estimated from the amplification of reference gene primers within the assay. To quantify the absolute abundance of each unique TCRbeta CDR3 rearrangement, sequence reads were collapsed and filtered. For each sample, productive Simpson clonality was calculated by taking the square root of Simpson's diversity index across productive rearrangements. The table comes from immuneACCESS by way of TCRdb, which keeps in-frame sequences with V and J called. Part of the clones is missing from these tables; in studies checked, under half for an unresolved V gene and the rest for unknown reasons. Clone size and the V and J calls come from that table; the DNA yielded D and trimming. In all, the sample holds about 240,000 clones, and approximately 82% of those were seen once. Of the sample, roughly 2% falls within the top ten clones.

As to this clone: Its antigen is unknown. Per-base quality was not reported, and no clone a single base away is much larger than it.

Sequencing was performed on peripheral blood. The sequence was obtained from a man under 40 who had recovered from COVID-19.

The sequence in DNA is TGTGCCATCAGTCGAGGGGGCCTCGGCACCGGGGAGCTGTTTTTT. Translated, this gives CAISRGGLGTGELFF. This chain is built from TRBV10-3 and TRBJ2-2; TRBD1 agrees with 7 junctional bases. Reading the germline V gene gives CDR1 ENHRY and CDR2 SYGVKD. Relative to germline, V is missing 5 bases and J is missing 4 bases, with 7 bases of the junction outside any gene match. The CDR3 goes from the cysteine to the phenylalanine over 15 residues. Only the CDR3 DNA stays, 45 bases, in frame from base 1.